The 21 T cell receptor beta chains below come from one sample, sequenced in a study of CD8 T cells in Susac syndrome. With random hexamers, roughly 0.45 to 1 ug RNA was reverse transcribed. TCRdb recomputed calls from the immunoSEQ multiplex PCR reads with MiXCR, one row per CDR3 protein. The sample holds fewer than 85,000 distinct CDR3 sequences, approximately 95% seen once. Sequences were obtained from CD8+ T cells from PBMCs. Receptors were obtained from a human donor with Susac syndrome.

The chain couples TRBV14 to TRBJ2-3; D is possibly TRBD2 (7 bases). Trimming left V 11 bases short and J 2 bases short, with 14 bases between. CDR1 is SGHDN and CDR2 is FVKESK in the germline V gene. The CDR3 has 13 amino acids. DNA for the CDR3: TGTGCCTCCAGGGAGGGGGTCACAGATACGCAGTATTTT. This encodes CASREGVTDTQYF.

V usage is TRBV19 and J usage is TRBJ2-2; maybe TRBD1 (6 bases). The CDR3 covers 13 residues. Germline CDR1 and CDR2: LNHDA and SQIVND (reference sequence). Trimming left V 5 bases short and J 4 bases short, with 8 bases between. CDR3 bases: TGTGCCAGTAGTGTAGGGGGCACCGGGGAGCTGTTTTTT. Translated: CASSVGGTGELFF.

The CDR3 DNA is TGTGCCAGCGGCCCGGGACAGAACTATGGCTACACCTTC. Encoded protein: CASGPGQNYGYTF. This rearrangement joins TRBV25-1 to TRBJ1-2; 7 nucleotides line up with TRBD1. Per germline, CDR1 MGHDK and CDR2 SYGVNS. V lost 8 bases and J lost 2; bases outside the gene matches: 5. This CDR3 is 13 amino acids long.

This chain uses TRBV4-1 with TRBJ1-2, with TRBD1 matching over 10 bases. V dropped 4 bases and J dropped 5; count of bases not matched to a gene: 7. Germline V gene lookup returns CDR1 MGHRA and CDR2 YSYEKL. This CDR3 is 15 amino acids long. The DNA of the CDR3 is TGCGCCAGCAGCCCCCGGACAGGGGGAGGGTATGGCTACACCTTC. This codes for CASSPRTGGGYGYTF.

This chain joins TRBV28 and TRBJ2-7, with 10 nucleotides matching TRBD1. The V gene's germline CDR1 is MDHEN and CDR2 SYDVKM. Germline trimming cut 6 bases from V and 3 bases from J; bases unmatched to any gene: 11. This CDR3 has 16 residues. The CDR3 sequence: CASSLRDRGYFYEQYF. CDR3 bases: TGTGCCAGCAGCTTAAGGGACAGGGGATATTTCTACGAGCAGTACTTC.

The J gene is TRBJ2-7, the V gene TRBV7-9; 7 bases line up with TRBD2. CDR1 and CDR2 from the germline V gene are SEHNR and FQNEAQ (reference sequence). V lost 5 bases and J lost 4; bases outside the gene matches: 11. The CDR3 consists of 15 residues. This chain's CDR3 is CASSPPVASGYEQYF. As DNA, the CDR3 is TGTGCCAGCAGCCCCCCGGTGGCTAGCGGATACGAGCAGTACTTC. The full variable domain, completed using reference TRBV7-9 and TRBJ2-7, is DTGVSQNPRHKITKRGQNVTFRCDPISEHNRLYWYRQTLGQGPEFLTYFQNEAQLEKSRLLSDRFSAERPKGSFSTLEIQRTEQGDSAMYLCASSPPVASGYEQYFGPGTRLTVT.

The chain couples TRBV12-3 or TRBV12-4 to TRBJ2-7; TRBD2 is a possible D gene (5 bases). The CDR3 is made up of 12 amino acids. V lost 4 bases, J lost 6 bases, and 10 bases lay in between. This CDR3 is CASSSGLSEQYF. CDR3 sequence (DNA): TGTGCCAGCAGTTCAGGACTGAGCGAGCAGTACTTC.

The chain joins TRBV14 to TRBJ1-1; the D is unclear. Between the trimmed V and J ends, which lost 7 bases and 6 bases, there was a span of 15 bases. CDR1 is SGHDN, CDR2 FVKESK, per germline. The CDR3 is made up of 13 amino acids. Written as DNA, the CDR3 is TGTGCCAGCAACCCCACGGGGTCACCTGAAGCTTTCTTT. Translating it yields CASNPTGSPEAFF.

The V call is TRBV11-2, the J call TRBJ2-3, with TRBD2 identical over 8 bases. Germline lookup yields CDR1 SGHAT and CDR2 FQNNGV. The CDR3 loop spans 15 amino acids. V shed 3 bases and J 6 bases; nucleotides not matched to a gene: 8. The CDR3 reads CASSFRGGPLDTQYF. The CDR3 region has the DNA TGTGCCAGCAGCTTCCGGGGGGGCCCCCTGGATACGCAGTATTTT.

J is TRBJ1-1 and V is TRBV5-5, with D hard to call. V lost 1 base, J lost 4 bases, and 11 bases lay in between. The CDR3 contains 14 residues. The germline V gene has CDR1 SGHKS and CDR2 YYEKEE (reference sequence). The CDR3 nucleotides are TGTGCCAGCAGCTTGTTGGGCTACGGCACTGAAGCTTTCTTT. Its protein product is CASSLLGYGTEAFF. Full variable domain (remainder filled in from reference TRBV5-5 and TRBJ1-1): DAGVTQSPTHLIKTRGQQVTLRCSPISGHKSVSWYQQVLGQGPQFIFQYYEKEERGRGNFPDRFSARQFPNYSSELNVNALLLGDSALYLCASSLLGYGTEAFFGQGTRLTVV.

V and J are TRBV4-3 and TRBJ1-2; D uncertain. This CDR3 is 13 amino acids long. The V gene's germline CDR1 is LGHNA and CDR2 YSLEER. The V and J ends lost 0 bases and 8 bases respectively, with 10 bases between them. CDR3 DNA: TGCGCCAGCAGCCAAGATGCCTTCATGGGCTACACCTTC. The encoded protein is CASSQDAFMGYTF.

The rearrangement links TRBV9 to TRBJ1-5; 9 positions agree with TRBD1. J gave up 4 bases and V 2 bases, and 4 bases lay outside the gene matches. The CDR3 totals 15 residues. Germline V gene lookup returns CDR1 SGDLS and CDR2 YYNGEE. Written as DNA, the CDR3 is TGTGCCAGCAGCGTCTCGGACAGGGGTAATCAGCCCCAGCATTTT. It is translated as CASSVSDRGNQPQHF.

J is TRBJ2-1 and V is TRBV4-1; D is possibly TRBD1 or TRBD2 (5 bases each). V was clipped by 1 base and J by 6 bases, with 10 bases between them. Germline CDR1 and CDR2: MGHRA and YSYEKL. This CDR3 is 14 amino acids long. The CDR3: CASSQGGVLNEQFF. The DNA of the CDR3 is TGCGCCAGCAGCCAAGGAGGGGTGCTCAATGAGCAGTTCTTC.

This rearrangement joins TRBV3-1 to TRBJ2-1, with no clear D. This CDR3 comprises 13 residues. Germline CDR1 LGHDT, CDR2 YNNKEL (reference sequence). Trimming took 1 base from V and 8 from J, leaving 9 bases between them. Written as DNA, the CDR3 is TGTGCCAGCAGCCAAGTAGGGATTGATGAGCAGTTCTTC. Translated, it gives CASSQVGIDEQFF.

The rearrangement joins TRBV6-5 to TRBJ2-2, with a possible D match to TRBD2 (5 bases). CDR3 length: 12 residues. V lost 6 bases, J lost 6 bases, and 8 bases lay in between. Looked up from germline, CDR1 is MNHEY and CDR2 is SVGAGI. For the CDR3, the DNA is TGTGCCAGCAGACCGGGGTCCGGGGAGCTGTTTTTT. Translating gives CASRPGSGELFF.

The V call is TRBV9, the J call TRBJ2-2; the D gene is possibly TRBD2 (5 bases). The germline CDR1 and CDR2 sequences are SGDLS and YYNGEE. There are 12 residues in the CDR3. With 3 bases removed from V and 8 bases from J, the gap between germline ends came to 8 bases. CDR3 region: CASSERDGELFF. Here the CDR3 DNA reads TGTGCCAGCAGCGAGAGGGATGGGGAGCTGTTTTTT.

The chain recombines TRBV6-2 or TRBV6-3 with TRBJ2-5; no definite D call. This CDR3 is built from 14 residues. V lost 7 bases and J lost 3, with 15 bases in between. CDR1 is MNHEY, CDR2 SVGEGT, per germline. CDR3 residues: CASTLLGVKETQYF. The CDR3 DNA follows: TGTGCCAGCACCCTCCTTGGAGTCAAAGAGACCCAGTACTTC.

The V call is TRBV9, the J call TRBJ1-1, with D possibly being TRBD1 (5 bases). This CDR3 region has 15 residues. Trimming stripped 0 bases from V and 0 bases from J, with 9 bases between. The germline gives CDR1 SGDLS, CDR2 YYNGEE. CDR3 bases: TGTGCCAGCAGCGTAGGTCCAGGGTTGAACACTGAAGCTTTCTTT. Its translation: CASSVGPGLNTEAFF.

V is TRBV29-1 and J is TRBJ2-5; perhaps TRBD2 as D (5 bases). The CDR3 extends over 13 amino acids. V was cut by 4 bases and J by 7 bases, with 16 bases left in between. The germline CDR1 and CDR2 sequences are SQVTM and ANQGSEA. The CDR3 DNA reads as TGCAGCGTTGCCCTCCCGGGGTATGGGACCCAGTACTTC. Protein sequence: CSVALPGYGTQYF. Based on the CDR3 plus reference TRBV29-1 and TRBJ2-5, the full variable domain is SAVISQKPSRDICQRGTSLTIQCQVDSQVTMMFWYRQQPGQSLTLIATANQGSEATYESGFVIDKFPISRPNLTFSTLTVSNMSPEDSSIYLCSVALPGYGTQYFGPGTRLLVL.

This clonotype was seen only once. CDR3 DNA: TGTGCCACCTCCCGGGCGGGGGGCGGCGATGAGCAGTTCTTC. This sequence encodes CATSRAGGGDEQFF. This rearrangement joins TRBV9 to TRBJ2-1, with 8 bases aligning to TRBD2. Germline-derived CDR1 and CDR2 are SGDLS and YYNGEE. The CDR3 totals 14 residues. With V trimmed by 9 bases and J by 8 bases, 13 bases remained unmatched.

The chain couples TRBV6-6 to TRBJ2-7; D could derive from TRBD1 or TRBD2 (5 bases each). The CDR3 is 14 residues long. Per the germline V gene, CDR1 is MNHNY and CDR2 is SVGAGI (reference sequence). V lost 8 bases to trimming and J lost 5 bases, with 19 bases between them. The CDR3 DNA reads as TGTGCCAGCGGCTCCCGGGGCCTCGCCAACGAGCAGTACTTC. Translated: CASGSRGLANEQYF.